This T cell receptor beta chain emerged from a study of T cell responses to AZD1222 COVID-19 vaccine. Findings and limits, study-wide: No repertoire was sampled before or during the peak T cell response, only after it. The sample set comprised mostly white British donors with more females, and clonal diversity was possibly underestimated. Among those given AZD1222, only 6 or 7 were seropositive at baseline.

Repertoires were generated with immunoSEQ multiplex PCR, while TCRdb's copy carries only in-frame clones and drops some. The repertoire consists of about 81,000 clones, with about nine tenths occurring once and the leading ten covering 5% to 5.5%. Of note for this clone: Antigen specificity is unknown.

Trimming stripped 5 bases from V and 4 bases from J, with 14 bases between. Germline loops: CDR1 SGHVS, CDR2 FNYEAQ. This CDR3 comprises 14 residues. This clonotype originated in an adult who received the AZD1222 COVID-19 vaccine. This specimen consisted of peripheral blood, obtained 28 days after the second AZD1222 dose. The chain joins TRBV7-6 to TRBJ1-1, with D maybe TRBD1 (5 bases). CDR3 sequence: CASSLRGGSTEAFF. Written as DNA, the CDR3 is TGTGCCAGCAGCCTGCGGGGCGGATCCACTGAAGCTTTCTTT. The full variable domain, its missing parts supplied by reference TRBV7-6 and TRBJ1-1, is GAGVSQSPRYKVTKRGQDVALRCDPISGHVSLYWYRQALGQGPEFLTYFNYEAQQDKSGLPNDRFSAERPEGSISTLTIQRTEQRDSAMYRCASSLRGGSTEAFFGQGTRLTVV.